This entry features one T cell receptor beta chain sequence. Its antigen is still unknown. One junction end does not reproduce the germline sequence, and a read error may be involved. This CDR3 is built from 15 residues. Germline V gene sequence: CDR1 MNHEY, CDR2 SVGEGT. This record comes from a study of tumor-infiltrating lymphocytes in primary liver carcinoma. As for the study in general: Ages ranged from 30 to 69, with HCC or mixed HCC-cholangiocarcinoma. Staged T1-T3 N0M0, the tumors had sizes that ranged from about 4.2 to 11 cm across.

Study conclusions and caveats: Tumors significantly exceeded blood in top-250-clone fraction (p = 0.039).

Researchers generated TCR beta cDNA from roughly 510 ng of total RNA, relying on a constant-region primer. Construction of TCR beta libraries relied on three successive nested multiplex PCR rounds employing slightly modified ARM-PCR. PCR rounds one and two used TRBV1-TRBV30 forward primers with a C-beta reverse primer for around 11 cycles each. TCRdb ran MiXCR on the multiplex PCR reads and lists one entry per CDR3 protein. Here the sample spans approximately 110,000 distinct CDR3 sequences, less than 80% being singletons. Extraction of RNA together with DNA used roughly 20-32 mg of unsorted bulk tissue. These patients lived with chronic HBV infection and had never been treated.

The sequence came from a woman in her fifties or sixties with primary liver carcinoma and hepatitis B virus infection. The chain carries TRBV6-2 or TRBV6-3 and TRBJ2-3; D is undetermined. The material sequenced was liver tumor tissue from sampling region 1. Subset: tumor region T1, superior pole. CDR3 loop: CTSNYSFARTDTQYF. The CDR3 bases are TGTACCAGCAATTACTCGTTCGCTCGAACAGATACGCAGTATTTT.